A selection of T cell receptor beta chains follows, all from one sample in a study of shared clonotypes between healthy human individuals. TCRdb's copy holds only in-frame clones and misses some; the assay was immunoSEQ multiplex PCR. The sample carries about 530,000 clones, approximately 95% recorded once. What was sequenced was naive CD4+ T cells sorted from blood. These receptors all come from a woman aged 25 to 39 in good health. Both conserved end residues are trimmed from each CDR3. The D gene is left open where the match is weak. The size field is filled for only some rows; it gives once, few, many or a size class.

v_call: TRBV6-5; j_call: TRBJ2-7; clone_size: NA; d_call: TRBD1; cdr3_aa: ASSYRDRGSYEQY
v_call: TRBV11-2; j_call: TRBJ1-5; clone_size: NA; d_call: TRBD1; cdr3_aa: ASSSQGGRASNQPQH
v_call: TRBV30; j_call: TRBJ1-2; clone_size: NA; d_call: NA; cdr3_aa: AWSTQLVYGYT
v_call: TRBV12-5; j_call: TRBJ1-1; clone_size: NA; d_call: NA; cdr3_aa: ASGLATENTEAF
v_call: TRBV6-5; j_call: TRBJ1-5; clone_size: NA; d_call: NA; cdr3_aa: ASSLSFGDQPQH
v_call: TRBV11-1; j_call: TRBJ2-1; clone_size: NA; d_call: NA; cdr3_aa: ASSFGSDEQF
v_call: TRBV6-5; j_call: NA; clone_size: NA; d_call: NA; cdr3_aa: ASRAPTYEQY
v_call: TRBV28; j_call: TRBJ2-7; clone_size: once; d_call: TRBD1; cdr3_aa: ASTTGGSPSWEQY
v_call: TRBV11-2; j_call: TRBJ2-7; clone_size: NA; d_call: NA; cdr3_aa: ASSSIKGRGLYEQY
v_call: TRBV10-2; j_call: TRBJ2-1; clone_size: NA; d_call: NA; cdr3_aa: ASSEFRIF
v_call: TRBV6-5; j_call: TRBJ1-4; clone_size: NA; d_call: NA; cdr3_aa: ASSYRTATNEKLF
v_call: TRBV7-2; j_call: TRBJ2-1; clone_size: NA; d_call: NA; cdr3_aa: ASSPGTSRYNEQF
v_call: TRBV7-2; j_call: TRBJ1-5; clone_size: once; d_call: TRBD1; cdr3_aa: ASSLRTGKGSNQPQH
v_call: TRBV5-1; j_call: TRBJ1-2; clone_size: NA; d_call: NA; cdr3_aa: ASSEDKHYGYT
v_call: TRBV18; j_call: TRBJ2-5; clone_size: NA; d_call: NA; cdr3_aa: ASSPRGPGETQY
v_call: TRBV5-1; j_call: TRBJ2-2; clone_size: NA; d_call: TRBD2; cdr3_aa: ASSRATLAETGELF
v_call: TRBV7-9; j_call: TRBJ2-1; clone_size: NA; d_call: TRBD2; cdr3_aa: ASSFLAASSSYNEQF
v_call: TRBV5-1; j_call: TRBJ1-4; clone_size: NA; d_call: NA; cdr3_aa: ASSLGQGYEKLF
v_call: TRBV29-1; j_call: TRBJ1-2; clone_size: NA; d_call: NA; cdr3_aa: SVEDQPGGYT